The 23 T cell receptor beta chains listed next were all sequenced from one sample in a study of T cells after somatic rescue of genetic block. Sequenced by immunoSEQ multiplex PCR; TCRdb stores in-frame clones only, minus some. The sample lists 80,000 to 90,000 clones; about nine tenths were seen once. Sequences were obtained from peripheral blood mononuclear cells (PBMCs). Every receptor here comes from a woman younger than 35.

The rearrangement links TRBV2 to TRBJ1-5; D unresolved. The V gene lost 5 bases and the J gene lost 5 bases, with 13 bases spanning the gap. CDR1 and CDR2 from the germline V gene are SNHLY and FYNNEI. The length of the CDR3 is 14 residues. The CDR3 coding sequence is TGTGCCAGCAGTTGGTCCACAGATCATCAGCCCCAGCATTTT. It yields the protein CASSWSTDHQPQHF.

The rearrangement joins TRBV7-2 to TRBJ1-2, with TRBD1 as a possible D gene (6 bases). The germline V gene has CDR1 SGHTA and CDR2 FQGNSA. The CDR3 has 13 residues. The ends were cut back, 8 bases at V and 4 bases at J, with 14 bases in the middle. The CDR3 spells CASRTASSYGYTF. As DNA, the CDR3 is TGTGCCAGCCGGACAGCCTCCAGCTATGGCTACACCTTC.

This chain connects TRBV30 to TRBJ2-1; D unclear. Trimming pared 0 bases from V and 10 bases from J, leaving 7 bases between. Germline V gene lookup returns CDR1 GTSNPN and CDR2 SVGIG (reference sequence). The CDR3 is made up of 11 amino acids. CDR3 DNA sequence: TGTGCCTGGAGTGTGGGCGTAGAGCAGTTCTTC. Its protein product is CAWSVGVEQFF.

CDR3 loop: CAMGTGGPYEQYF. CDR3 bases: TGTGCCATGGGGACGGGAGGGCCCTACGAGCAGTACTTC. The V and J genes are TRBV2 and TRBJ2-7; 8 nucleotides line up with TRBD2. The junction had 7 bases not matched to a gene; V was cut back by 10 bases and J by 2 bases. This CDR3 is 13 amino acids long. Per the germline V gene, CDR1 is SNHLY and CDR2 is FYNNEI.

This rearrangement joins TRBV25-1 to TRBJ1-2, with 9 bases lining up with TRBD1. The CDR3 sequence is 12 residues long. Germline values: CDR1 MGHDK, CDR2 SYGVNS. V was clipped by 4 bases and J by 8 bases; unmatched bases: 2. The CDR3 is CASSGTGVGYTF. The CDR3 region has the DNA TGTGCCAGCAGTGGGACAGGGGTCGGCTACACCTTC.

The chain carries TRBV11-2 and TRBJ2-1; no clear D gene. The CDR3 runs 15 residues. V gave up 1 base and J gave up 13 bases, with 20 bases separating them. Germline loops: CDR1 SGHAT, CDR2 FQNNGV. CDR3 DNA: TGTGCCAGCAGCTTAGTGTGGCACCCCGGGCTTCTACAGTTCTTC. This translates into CASSLVWHPGLLQFF.

The chain carries TRBV5-1 and TRBJ2-6; D may be TRBD1 or TRBD2 (6 bases each). Trimming shortened V by 0 bases and J by 4 bases, and 14 bases separated the two germline ends. CDR1 is SGHRS and CDR2 is YFSETQ in the germline V gene. The CDR3 runs 17 residues. In DNA, the CDR3 is TGCGCCAGCAGCTTGGCCTCGGGGGCATCAGGGGCCAACGTCCTGACTTTC. Amino acids: CASSLASGASGANVLTF.

The rearrangement links TRBV7-9 to TRBJ1-5; D unclear. V was clipped by 0 bases and J by 3 bases, with 3 bases between them. CDR1 and CDR2 from the germline V gene are SEHNR and FQNEAQ (reference sequence). The CDR3 is 13 residues long. The CDR3 nucleotides read TGTGCCAGCAGCTTAGCCGACAATCAGCCCCAGCATTTT. It encodes CASSLADNQPQHF.

The chain has TRBV9 and TRBJ2-2; no clear D. This CDR3 is 13 amino acids long. Germline V gives CDR1 SGDLS, CDR2 YYNGEE. The germline V and J ends were trimmed by 4 bases and 8 bases, with 12 bases remaining between them. The CDR3 region has the DNA TGTGCCAGCAGCTCCGACGGTCCTGGGGAGCTGTTTTTT. Its protein is CASSSDGPGELFF.

This chain joins TRBV6-5 and TRBJ2-1; a possible D gene is TRBD2 (5 bases). V lost 2 bases and J lost 5, with 10 bases in between. CDR1 MNHEY and CDR2 SVGAGI come from the germline V gene. CDR3 size: 14 residues. The CDR3 sequence is CASSYLQADNEQFF. CDR3 in DNA: TGTGCCAGCAGTTACCTCCAAGCGGACAATGAGCAGTTCTTC.

The V and J genes are TRBV9 and TRBJ2-7; 10 bases map to TRBD2. The germline V gene encodes CDR1 SGDLS and CDR2 YYNGEE. This CDR3 has 17 amino acids. The V gene end was trimmed by 3 bases and the J gene end by 5 bases; junction bases not matched to a gene: 14. The CDR3 here is CASSEGRSLAGVHEQYF. DNA of the CDR3: TGTGCCAGCAGCGAGGGTCGGAGTCTAGCGGGAGTACACGAGCAGTACTTC.

This chain uses TRBV18 with TRBJ2-2; weak D call: TRBD1 (5 bases). V was trimmed by 0 bases and J by 5 bases, leaving 7 bases between them. The CDR3 covers 14 residues. The germline gives CDR1 KGHSH, CDR2 LQKENI. DNA for the CDR3: TGTGCCAGCTCACCACCTGGGGCGACCGGGGAGCTGTTTTTT. Translating it yields CASSPPGATGELFF.

The chain uses TRBV4-2 and TRBJ2-1, with D perhaps assigned TRBD1 or TRBD2 (5 bases each). The CDR3 sequence is 16 residues long. V gave up 3 bases and J gave up 3 bases, with 15 bases separating them. Germline V lookup: CDR1 LGHNA, CDR2 YNFKEQ. CDR3 in DNA: TGTGCCAGCAGCCAGAGGCCGGGACCGGACTACAATGAGCAGTTCTTC. As protein: CASSQRPGPDYNEQFF.

V is TRBV29-1 and J is TRBJ2-7, with 10 bases identical to TRBD2. Trimming cost V 1 base and J 4 bases; bases outside gene matches: 16. The germline V gene has CDR1 SQVTM and CDR2 ANQGSEA. This CDR3 comprises 18 residues. In DNA, the CDR3 is TGCAGCGTTGAAGGGCGTGCTAGCGGGAGCGGGCCCGTATACGAGCAGTACTTC. Encoded protein: CSVEGRASGSGPVYEQYF.

This sequence joins TRBV11-3 and TRBJ2-1, with 9 bases aligning to TRBD1. Germline assignment: CDR1 SGHNT and CDR2 YENEEA. V trimming: 5 bases; J trimming: 8 bases; junction bases outside the gene matches: 4. The CDR3 runs 13 residues. CDR3 DNA sequence: TGTGCCAGCAGCCCGACAGGGGGTGATGAGCAGTTCTTC. Amino acids: CASSPTGGDEQFF.

The chain joins TRBV30 to TRBJ2-1; D is unresolved. Per the germline V gene, CDR1 is GTSNPN and CDR2 is SVGIG (reference sequence). The CDR3 runs 12 residues. V dropped 2 bases and J dropped 9 bases, with 11 bases sitting between them. CDR3 nucleotide sequence: TGTGCCTGGAGTCCGACACTGGCTGAGCAGTTCTTC. As protein: CAWSPTLAEQFF.

In DNA form, the CDR3 reads TGCGCCAGCAGCCCTTCCCCAGCGGGAGCGTACGAGCAGTACTTC. Amino acid sequence: CASSPSPAGAYEQYF. The V gene is TRBV5-1, the J gene TRBJ2-7, with 8 bases matching TRBD2. Per the germline V gene, CDR1 is SGHRS and CDR2 is YFSETQ. The CDR3 runs 15 residues. V lost 4 bases and J lost 4; bases outside the gene matches: 10.

This rearrangement joins TRBV6-1 to TRBJ2-7, with unresolved D. Per germline, CDR1 MNHNS and CDR2 SASEGT. V dropped 2 bases and J dropped 0 bases, with 11 bases sitting between them. This CDR3 region has 15 residues. CDR3 bases: TGTGCCAGCAGTGAACCCCCGAGGAGCTCCTACGAGCAGTACTTC. Its protein is CASSEPPRSSYEQYF.

This chain connects TRBV5-4 to TRBJ1-2, with D possibly TRBD1 on 5 matching bases. V lost 1 base and J 8 bases, leaving 12 bases between the germline ends. CDR1 and CDR2 from the germline V gene are SGHNT and YYREEE (reference sequence). There are 13 residues in the CDR3. The CDR3 spells CASSLRRDGGYTF. The CDR3 DNA reads TGTGCCAGCAGCTTGCGCAGGGACGGCGGCTACACCTTC.

The V and J genes are TRBV2 and TRBJ1-3; D gene uncertain. The CDR3 runs to 14 residues. V was trimmed by 3 bases and J by 0 bases, leaving 6 bases between them. Germline lookup yields CDR1 SNHLY and CDR2 FYNNEI. CDR3 DNA: TGTGCCAGCAGTGACCAGACCTCTGGAAACACCATATATTTT. Translation gives CASSDQTSGNTIYF.

The count of this clone is one. The V and J genes are TRBV6-4 and TRBJ2-7; 10 nucleotides align to TRBD2. This CDR3 comprises 15 residues. CDR1 is MRHNA, CDR2 SNTAGT, per germline. After removal of 8 bases from V and 3 bases from J, the junction contained 10 bases not matched to a gene. Here the CDR3 reads CASSALAGVSYEQYF. CDR3 DNA sequence: TGTGCCAGCTCCGCCCTAGCGGGAGTTAGCTACGAGCAGTACTTC.

CDR3 nucleotides: TGTGCCAGTAGTATGGGACTAGCAGTCACAGATACGCAGTATTTT. Translation gives CASSMGLAVTDTQYF. V and J are TRBV19 and TRBJ2-3; the match to TRBD2 covers 9 bases. Per the germline V gene, CDR1 is LNHDA and CDR2 is SQIVND (reference sequence). This CDR3 region has 15 residues. V was pared by 3 bases and J by 2 bases, with 3 bases of the junction left unmatched. The full variable domain, in which reference TRBV19 and TRBJ2-3 provide the parts outside the CDR3, is DGGITQSPKYLFRKEGQNVTLSCEQNLNHDAMYWYRQDPGQGLRLIYYSQIVNDFQKGDIAEGYSVSREKKESFPLTVTSAQKNPTAFYLCASSMGLAVTDTQYFGPGTRLTVL.

The rearrangement links TRBV29-1 to TRBJ2-7; the match to TRBD2 covers 8 bases. Germline assignment: CDR1 SQVTM and CDR2 ANQGSEA. V lost 5 bases and J lost 5; bases outside the gene matches: 8. CDR3 length: 13 amino acids. The CDR3 DNA reads TGCAGCGTTCACCCAGCGGGAGTGAACGAGCAGTACTTC. It is translated as CSVHPAGVNEQYF.